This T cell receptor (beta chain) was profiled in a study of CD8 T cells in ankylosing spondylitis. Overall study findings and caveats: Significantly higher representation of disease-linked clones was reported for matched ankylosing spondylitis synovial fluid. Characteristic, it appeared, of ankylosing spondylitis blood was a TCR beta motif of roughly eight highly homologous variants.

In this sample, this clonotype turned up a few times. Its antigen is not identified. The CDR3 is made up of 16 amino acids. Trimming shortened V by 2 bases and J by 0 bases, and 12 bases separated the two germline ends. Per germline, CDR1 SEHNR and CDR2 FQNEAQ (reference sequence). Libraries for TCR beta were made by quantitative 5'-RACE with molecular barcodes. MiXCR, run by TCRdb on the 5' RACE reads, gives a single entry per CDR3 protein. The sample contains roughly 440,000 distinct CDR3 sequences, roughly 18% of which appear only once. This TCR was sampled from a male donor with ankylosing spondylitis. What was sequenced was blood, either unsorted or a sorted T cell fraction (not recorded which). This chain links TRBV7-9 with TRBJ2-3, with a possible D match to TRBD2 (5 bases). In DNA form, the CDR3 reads TGTGCCAGCAGCTTACGCGGGTTTAGGAGCACAGATACGCAGTATTTT. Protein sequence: CASSLRGFRSTDTQYF.